Following are 8 T cell receptor beta chains from one sample sequenced in a study of shared clonotypes between healthy human individuals. Assay used: immunoSEQ multiplex PCR; TCRdb lists only in-frame clones, some missing. Here the sample spans 330,000 or so clones, about 73% being singletons. Material: memory CD4+ T cells sorted from blood. The subset was: CD45RA-negative fraction. The source of these receptors is a man aged 30-40 years in good health.

The rearrangement links TRBV5-1 to TRBJ2-7; D possibly corresponds to TRBD1 (5 bases). The germline V gene has CDR1 SGHRS and CDR2 YFSETQ. Deletions cut 5 bases from V and 8 bases from J, with 17 bases between. This CDR3 contains 13 residues. DNA of the CDR3: TGCGCCAGCAGAGGATTGCAGGGTCCTAAGCAGTACTTC. It encodes CASRGLQGPKQYF.

The chain joins TRBV6-4 to TRBJ2-7; a weak D match, TRBD2 (5 bases). The germline V gene encodes CDR1 MRHNA and CDR2 SNTAGT. The V gene lost 6 bases and the J gene lost 3 bases, with 6 bases spanning the gap. This CDR3 has 11 residues. The CDR3 is CASRGDYEQYF. Written as DNA, the CDR3 is TGTGCCAGCAGGGGAGACTACGAGCAGTACTTC.

This clone was picked up a small number of times. J is TRBJ2-2 and V is TRBV5-4; weak D call: TRBD2 (5 bases). CDR1 and CDR2 (germline): SGHNT, YYREEE (reference sequence). This CDR3 has 15 amino acids. With 0 bases removed from V and 6 bases from J, the gap between germline ends came to 12 bases. In DNA form, the CDR3 reads TGTGCCAGCAGCTTGGGGGAGCCTAGAGCCGGGGAGCTGTTTTTT. This translates into CASSLGEPRAGELFF. Using reference TRBV5-4 and TRBJ2-2 for the parts outside the CDR3, the full variable domain is ETGVTQSPTHLIKTRGQQVTLRCSSQSGHNTVSWYQQALGQGPQFIFQYYREEENGRGNFPPRFSGLQFPNYSSELNVNALELDDSALYLCASSLGEPRAGELFFGEGSRLTVL.

The V and J genes are TRBV6-5 and TRBJ1-1; D unresolved. The germline gives CDR1 MNHEY, CDR2 SVGAGI. This CDR3 comprises 16 residues. Trimming took off 0 bases at V and 2 bases at J, with 13 bases between the two ends. Written as DNA, the CDR3 is TGTGCCAGCAGTTACTCTTCATTCGGAGATAACACTGAAGCTTTCTTT. Translation: CASSYSSFGDNTEAFF.

Turning to this clone: The same CDR3 also results from other DNA sequences found in this sample. This chain uses TRBV18 with TRBJ2-3; no clear D. CDR1 KGHSH and CDR2 LQKENI come from the germline V gene. Between the trimmed V and J ends, which lost 0 bases and 0 bases, there was a span of 1 base. The CDR3 sequence is 13 residues long. The CDR3, as DNA: TGTGCCAGCTCACCACCTAGCACAGATACGCAGTATTTT. This sequence encodes CASSPPSTDTQYF.

The J gene is TRBJ2-3, the V gene TRBV5-4; no clear D. The CDR3 is made up of 13 amino acids. V was clipped by 5 bases and J by 0 bases, with 7 bases between them. CDR1 SGHNT and CDR2 YYREEE come from the germline V gene (reference sequence). The CDR3 DNA is TGTGCCAGCAGGGAACATAGCACAGATACGCAGTATTTT. It encodes CASREHSTDTQYF.

Only a few counts were recorded for this clone. This sequence joins TRBV19 and TRBJ1-1, with unresolved D. Trimming left V 5 bases short and J 3 bases short, with 10 bases between. The length of the CDR3 is 13 residues. Looked up from germline, CDR1 is LNHDA and CDR2 is SQIVND (reference sequence). CDR3 sequence reads: CASSADKDTEAFF. As DNA, the CDR3 is TGTGCCAGTAGTGCCGACAAGGACACTGAAGCTTTCTTT.

The chain couples TRBV18 to TRBJ1-5; no definite D call. V lost 4 bases, J lost 2 bases, and 9 bases lay in between. The V gene's germline CDR1 is KGHSH and CDR2 LQKENI. The CDR3 loop spans 14 amino acids. CDR3 in amino acids: CASSQDAGNQPQHF. CDR3 in DNA: TGTGCCAGCTCACAGGACGCCGGCAATCAGCCCCAGCATTTT.